The clone carrying this TCR beta chain was counted ten times or more. As yet, its antigen is unknown. The data originate from a study of read filtering for tumor transcriptome and immune sequencing. Broader study findings: RNA-seq captured clonotypes less deeply and reliably than IR-seq. This fraction held mixed bone marrow immune cells after CD138-negative sorting.

The CDR3 loop spans 13 amino acids. V trimming: 6 bases; J trimming: 7 bases; junction bases outside the gene matches: 1. This library used approximately 370 ng RNA and molecular barcoded adaptors spanning alpha/delta and beta/gamma chains. MiXCR, run by TCRdb on the reads, gives a single entry per CDR3 protein. Here the sample spans about 62,000 distinct CDR3 sequences, roughly 18% being singletons. The TCR originated in a donor at least 40 years old with multiple myeloma. Sequencing was done on a sample of a population of CD138-negative cells sorted from bone marrow. The J gene is TRBJ2-1, the V gene TRBV12-3 or TRBV12-4; 12 positions match TRBD2. The DNA for the CDR3 is TGTGCCAGCAGCGGACTAGCGGGGAATGAGCAGTTCTTC. As protein: CASSGLAGNEQFF.